The following is a TCR beta chain sequence with its context. Its antigen is not identified. These data belong to a study of lymphopenia after photon versus proton radiotherapy. Findings and limits, study-wide: Larger post-nadir TCR diversity loss correlated inversely with survival in deceased patients. Relative stability marked proton patients; photon patients lost diversity and naive cells. Only patients who died were analyzed for survival; proton advantage is unproven.

Germline V lookup: CDR1 MNHEY, CDR2 SVGAGI. The V and J ends lost 4 bases and 0 bases respectively, with 7 bases between them. This CDR3 comprises 15 residues. Some clones are missing from TCRdb's copy, which holds only in-frame ones; the method was immunoSEQ multiplex PCR. The table includes 20,000 to 25,000 clones, around nine tenths detected once. The sample was peripheral blood, taken from a patient treated with proton-based radiotherapy. The rearrangement links TRBV6-5 to TRBJ2-6, with D possibly matching TRBD2 (5 bases). This sequence was found in a woman in her 70s with pancreatic cancer. Some clones in this sample may be carry-over from other donors' samples. CDR3 loop: CASSFRDSGANVLTF. CDR3 bases: TGTGCCAGCAGTTTCCGGGACTCTGGGGCCAACGTCCTGACTTTC.